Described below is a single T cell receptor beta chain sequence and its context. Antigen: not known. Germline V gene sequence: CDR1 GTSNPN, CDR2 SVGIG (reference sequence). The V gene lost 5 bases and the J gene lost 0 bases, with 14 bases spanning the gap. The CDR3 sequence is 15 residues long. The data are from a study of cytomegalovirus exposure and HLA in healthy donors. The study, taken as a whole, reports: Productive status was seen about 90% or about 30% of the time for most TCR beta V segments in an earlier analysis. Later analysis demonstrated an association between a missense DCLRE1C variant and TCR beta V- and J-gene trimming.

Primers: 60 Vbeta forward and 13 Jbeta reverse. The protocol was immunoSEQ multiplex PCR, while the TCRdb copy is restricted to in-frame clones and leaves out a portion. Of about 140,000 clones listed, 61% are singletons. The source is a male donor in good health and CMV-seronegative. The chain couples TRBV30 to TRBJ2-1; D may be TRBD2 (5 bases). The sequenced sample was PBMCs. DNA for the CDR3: TGTGCCTGGTCGAGGCTAGCCTTCTCCTACAATGAGCAGTTCTTC. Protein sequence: CAWSRLAFSYNEQFF. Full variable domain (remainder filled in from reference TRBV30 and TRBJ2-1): SQTIHQWPATLVQPVGSPLSLECTVEGTSNPNLYWYRQAAGRGLQLLFYSVGIGQISSEVPQNLSASRPQDRQFILSSKKLLLSDSGFYLCAWSRLAFSYNEQFFGPGTRLTVL.